This note documents a single T cell receptor beta chain sequence. TCRdb keeps only in-frame clones here, not all; method: immunoSEQ multiplex PCR. The table includes about 67,000 clones, about 89% detected once. CDR1 and CDR2 (germline): SGHRS, YFSETQ. The CDR3 is 15 amino acids. V lost 1 base, J lost 3 bases, and 7 bases stayed unmatched. These data come from a study of T cell changes during pregnancy in multiple sclerosis. The sample consisted of peripheral blood, taken in the second trimester of pregnancy. The sequence derives from a female donor with multiple sclerosis, enrolled in a pregnancy study. The genes are TRBV5-1 and TRBJ2-7; TRBD1 aligns across 7 bases. The CDR3 protein is CASSLTMDRFYEQYF. The CDR3 bases are TGCGCCAGCAGCTTGACCATGGACAGGTTCTACGAGCAGTACTTC.